This T cell receptor beta chain was identified during a study of T cell responses to AZD1222 COVID-19 vaccine. V was clipped by 4 bases and J by 4 bases; unmatched bases: 8. CDR1 KGHDR and CDR2 SFDVKD come from the germline V gene. This CDR3 has 16 residues. Study-wide points: Baseline serology detected seropositivity in only 5 or 6 AZD1222 recipients.

Comments on this clone: What it recognizes is unknown.

Sequenced by immunoSEQ multiplex PCR; TCRdb stores in-frame clones only, minus some. The sample holds over 100,000 clones, around nine tenths seen once. The rearrangement joins TRBV24-1 to TRBJ1-5; 8 bases match TRBD1. This sample comprised peripheral blood, obtained on day 0 of AZD1222 vaccination. This receptor was obtained from an adult in good health. The CDR3 region has the DNA TGTGCCACCAGTGAATCCGACAGGGGAACTAATCAGCCCCAGCATTTT. Its translation is CATSESDRGTNQPQHF.